These T cell receptor beta chains were read from a single sample in a study of blood T cell repertoires in COVID-19. Libraries were prepared by immunoSEQ multiplex PCR; TCRdb keeps only in-frame clonotypes and omits some of them. The data contain fewer than 200,000 clones, less than 85% of them seen just once; the ten biggest clones take up around 3%. Sequenced material: peripheral blood. The receptors were sampled from an elderly woman with acute or convalescent COVID-19. The CDR3 runs from the conserved cysteine through the conserved F or W. The D gene is left open where the match is weak. A row's size may be missing; if present it is once, few, many or a size class.

v_call	j_call	d_call	clone_size	cdr3_nt	cdr3_aa
TRBV6-5	TRBJ1-5	NA	NA	TGTGCCAGCAGTACGGACTGGTATAGCAATCAGCCCCAGCATTTT	CASSTDWYSNQPQHF
TRBV27	TRBJ2-3	TRBD2	NA	TGTGCCAGCAGTAGGACACTAGCGGCTGGGCCCACAGATACGCAGTATTTT	CASSRTLAAGPTDTQYF
TRBV6-5	TRBJ1-5	NA	NA	TGTGCCAGCGATGCTCAGGGTGGCAATCAGCCCCAGCATTTT	CASDAQGGNQPQHF
TRBV7-8	TRBJ1-1	NA	NA	TGTGCCAGCAGCTTAGGGCGGGCTACTGCTTTCTTT	CASSLGRATAFF
TRBV7-2	TRBJ1-3	NA	few	TGTGCCAGCAGCGCAGACGGGAACGACGGAAACACCATATATTTT	CASSADGNDGNTIYF
TRBV9	TRBJ1-6	NA	NA	TGTGCCAGCAGCGTAGAGGGACTTGGTAATTCACCCCTCCACTTT	CASSVEGLGNSPLHF
TRBV6-5	TRBJ2-3	NA	NA	TGTGCCAGCAGTCCTTTTCGGGCAGATACGCAGTATTTT	CASSPFRADTQYF
TRBV5-1	TRBJ2-7	TRBD1	once	TGCGCCAGCAGCTTGGGGACAGGGGCCGGCGAGCAGTACTTC	CASSLGTGAGEQYF
TRBV19	TRBJ1-2	NA	NA	TGTGCCACAAGCGTCTCGGACTATGGCTACACCTTC	CATSVSDYGYTF
TRBV21-1	TRBJ1-4	NA	NA	TGTGCCAGCACCTTCTGCAGGGCAACTAATGAAAAACTGTTTTTT	CASTFCRATNEKLFF
TRBV5-4	TRBJ2-2	NA	NA	TGTGCCAGCAGCTTGGGACAGATAAACACCGGGGAGCTGTTTTTT	CASSLGQINTGELFF
TRBV7-2	TRBJ2-7	TRBD2	NA	TGTGCCAGCAGCTTATCTAGCGGCCAGAGCTCCTACGAGCAGTACTTC	CASSLSSGQSSYEQYF
TRBV7-8	TRBJ2-1	TRBD2	NA	TGTGCCAGCAGCACGATGGCAGCGGGGTTCTACAATGAGCAGTTCTTC	CASSTMAAGFYNEQFF
TRBV7-7	TRBJ2-1	TRBD2	NA	TGTGCCAGCAGCCCCGGACTAGCGGGAGTCGATGAGCAGTTCTTC	CASSPGLAGVDEQFF
TRBV9	TRBJ1-2	NA	NA	TGTGCCAGCAGCGGAGCTATCAGGGGCGACTATGGCTACACCTTC	CASSGAIRGDYGYTF
TRBV6-5	TRBJ2-1	TRBD2	NA	TGTGCCGGCCAGCGGGACTCCTACAATGAGCAGTTCTTC	CAGQRDSYNEQFF
TRBV5-4	TRBJ2-5	TRBD1	NA	TGTGCCAGCAGCGACAGGGTCCAAGAGACCCAGTACTTC	CASSDRVQETQYF
TRBV4-2	TRBJ2-1	TRBD2	NA	TGTGCCAGCAGCCAGGTCACTAGCGGGAACAATGAGCAGTTCTTC	CASSQVTSGNNEQFF
TRBV7-9	TRBJ1-5	NA	NA	TGTGCCAGCAGCTTTGAAGTCTTCGGGCCCCAGCATTTT	CASSFEVFGPQHF
TRBV20-1	TRBJ2-2	TRBD2	once	TGCAGTGCTAGTTCAGCGGGAGGGAACACCGGGGAGCTGTTTTTT	CSASSAGGNTGELFF
TRBV28	TRBJ1-5	NA	NA	TGTGCCAGCAGTTTCGGGGGTACTAATCAGCCCCAGCATTTT	CASSFGGTNQPQHF
TRBV4-3	TRBJ1-2	TRBD1	NA	TGCGCCAGCAGCCAAGACACCCAGGGGGTCAATGGCTACACCTTC	CASSQDTQGVNGYTF
TRBV10-3	TRBJ2-7	NA	NA	TGTGCCATCAGTGAGCAATGGACAGTCTCCTACGAGCAGTACTTC	CAISEQWTVSYEQYF